Shown below are 3 T cell receptor beta chains from a single sample sequenced in a study of response to subunit inactivated influenza vaccine. One entry per CDR3 protein, called by TCRdb with MiXCR from the RT-PCR reads. The table has about 520,000 distinct CDR3 sequences, 11% seen once. The sequencing used PBMCs from blood, collected roughly 46 days after vaccination. Every receptor here comes from a man aged 50 or older who received an inactivated influenza vaccine.

In its sample, this clonotype was seen a few times. The chain is built from TRBV10-2 and TRBJ2-2; D is undetermined. Trimming removed 4 bases from V and 2 bases from J, with 8 bases in between. Germline V gene data show CDR1 as WSHSY and CDR2 as SAAADI. This CDR3 comprises 14 residues. DNA of the CDR3: TGCGCCAGCAGTGCCCTTGGCAACACCGGGGAGCTGTTTTTT. Its translation is CASSALGNTGELFF.

V is TRBV6-1 and J is TRBJ2-1; TRBD2 aligns across 10 bases. CDR3 length: 13 residues. Looked up from germline, CDR1 is MNHNS and CDR2 is SASEGT. Losses at the gene ends were 9 bases for V and 8 bases for J; bases not matched to a gene: 7. The DNA of the CDR3 is TGTGCCAGTGGAAGCGGGGGGGCCTATGAGCAGTTCTTC. Amino acid sequence: CASGSGGAYEQFF.

The sample holds a few counts of this clonotype. The CDR3 sequence: CASSPRTAYNEQFF. DNA of the CDR3: TGTGCCAGCAGTCCTCGGACAGCTTACAATGAGCAGTTCTTC. This chain uses TRBV28 with TRBJ2-1, with D perhaps matching TRBD1 (6 bases). This CDR3 has 14 amino acids. In germline, CDR1 is MDHEN, CDR2 SYDVKM. Trimming stripped 5 bases from V and 4 bases from J, with 12 bases between.